These 24 T cell receptor beta chains came from one sample sequenced in a study of patients and donors after allogeneic stem cell transplantation. TCRdb reprocessed the RT-PCR reads via MiXCR and lists one record per CDR3 protein. Among approximately 160,000 distinct CDR3 sequences, 30% were seen once, and the ten largest hold less than 3.5%. Sequencing was done on a sample of blood, either unsorted or a sorted T cell fraction (not recorded which). The source of these receptors is a human donor who was either an allogeneic HSCT recipient or a stem cell or donor lymphocyte infusion donor (not recorded which). It is not recorded whose cells these are; they may come from a transplant donor.

The chain combines TRBV4-1 with TRBJ2-7; D ambiguous. The V end was cut by 1 base, the J end by 4 bases, with 14 bases between. The CDR3 consists of 15 residues. The V gene's germline CDR1 is MGHRA and CDR2 YSYEKL. CDR3 sequence: CASSQASGQTYEQYF. CDR3 in DNA: TGCGCCAGCAGCCAAGCATCAGGCCAAACGTACGAGCAGTACTTC.

The V call is TRBV5-1, the J call TRBJ2-3; possibly TRBD1 for D (6 bases). Germline V gene lookup returns CDR1 SGHRS and CDR2 YFSETQ. V was clipped by 0 bases and J by 1 base, with 9 bases between them. The CDR3 has 15 amino acids. CDR3 nucleotides: TGCGCCAGCAGCTTGGTACCAGGGGGCACAGATACGCAGTATTTT. It is translated as CASSLVPGGTDTQYF.

Here the CDR3 reads CASSQAGRRLHGYTF. The CDR3 region has the DNA TGTGCCAGCAGCCAAGCGGGACGACGGTTACATGGCTACACCTTC. The chain recombines TRBV14 with TRBJ1-2; D might be TRBD1 (5 bases). The germline V gene has CDR1 SGHDN and CDR2 FVKESK. This CDR3 is built from 15 residues. Trimming pared 1 base from V and 6 bases from J, leaving 15 bases between.

The chain recombines TRBV10-3 with TRBJ2-1; D gene unclear. The V end lost 2 bases, the J end lost 8 bases, and 7 bases lay between the germline ends. The germline V gene has CDR1 ENHRY and CDR2 SYGVKD. CDR3 length: 12 residues. The CDR3 is CAISEEHDEQFF. The CDR3 nucleotides are TGTGCCATCAGTGAGGAACACGATGAGCAGTTCTTC.

The V and J genes are TRBV20-1 and TRBJ2-7, with 8 nucleotides matching TRBD2. The CDR3 spans 14 residues. The V segment lost 2 bases and the J segment 4 bases; nucleotides outside the gene matches: 7. From germline, CDR1 is DFQATT and CDR2 SNEGSKA (reference sequence). The CDR3 DNA reads TGCAGTGCTAGATGGCCGGGAGGGGGTTACGAGCAGTACTTC. This encodes CSARWPGGGYEQYF.

This clonotype occurred a few times. This sequence joins TRBV6-5 and TRBJ2-7; D gene unclear. The CDR3 extends over 15 amino acids. The germline V gene has CDR1 MNHEY and CDR2 SVGAGI. V lost 0 bases, J lost 9 bases, and 18 bases lay in between. The DNA for the CDR3 is TGTGCCAGCAGTTACTCTACTTCTGGGTCCTTTCCGCAGTACTTC. Translating gives CASSYSTSGSFPQYF.

CDR3 amino acids: CASSLSPRPSASGNTIYF. The CDR3 nucleotides are TGCGCCAGCAGCTTGTCTCCCCGACCTTCCGCCTCTGGAAACACCATATATTTT. This chain uses TRBV5-1 with TRBJ1-3; D remains ambiguous. This CDR3 contains 18 residues. CDR1 SGHRS and CDR2 YFSETQ come from the germline V gene. Trimming left V 1 base short and J 0 bases short, with 17 bases between.

This clonotype was counted only a few times. This chain uses TRBV3-1 with TRBJ1-2; tentative D call: TRBD1 (6 bases). V was cut by 2 bases and J by 2 bases, with 9 bases left in between. Germline CDR1 reads LGHDT; CDR2 reads YNNKEL (reference sequence). This CDR3 has 14 amino acids. The CDR3 DNA is TGTGCCAGCAGCCAAAACCAGGGGAACTATGGCTACACCTTC. Protein sequence: CASSQNQGNYGYTF.

This clonotype was seen a few times. The chain has TRBV7-8 and TRBJ1-2, with 7 bases aligning to TRBD1. V lost 0 bases and J lost 2; bases outside the gene matches: 6. This CDR3 contains 16 residues. Germline CDR1 is SGHVS and CDR2 is FQNEAQ. The CDR3, as DNA: TGTGCCAGCAGCTTAGCGCCGGGACAGCCCAACTATGGCTACACCTTC. Translated: CASSLAPGQPNYGYTF.

The V gene is TRBV4-2, the J gene TRBJ1-5; maybe TRBD1 (5 bases). Germline CDR1 and CDR2: LGHNA and YNFKEQ. Trimming pared 0 bases from V and 6 bases from J, leaving 15 bases between. This CDR3 has 16 amino acids. The CDR3 DNA is TGTGCCAGCAGCCAAGATAGGGGAGGGACGGGTCAGCCCCAGCATTTT. Encoded protein: CASSQDRGGTGQPQHF.

The chain joins TRBV4-1 to TRBJ2-7, with D perhaps assigned TRBD1 or TRBD2 (6 bases each). The length of the CDR3 is 16 residues. Trimming took off 3 bases at V and 4 bases at J, with 19 bases between the two ends. CDR1 is MGHRA and CDR2 is YSYEKL in the germline V gene. The CDR3 DNA sequence: TGCGCCAGCAGCCAGGACCGGGACATGGGAGGTTACGAGCAGTACTTC. Translated: CASSQDRDMGGYEQYF.

The chain joins TRBV20-1 to TRBJ2-7, with 10 bases fitting TRBD2. V was clipped by 3 bases and J by 4 bases; unmatched bases: 6. Germline V gene data show CDR1 as DFQATT and CDR2 as SNEGSKA (reference sequence). This CDR3 has 14 amino acids. The CDR3 reads CSASASGSRYEQYF. In DNA, the CDR3 is TGCAGTGCTAGCGCTAGCGGGAGTCGGTACGAGCAGTACTTC.

This sequence joins TRBV7-9 and TRBJ2-7, with D possibly TRBD2 on 5 matching bases. Germline CDR1 is SEHNR and CDR2 is FQNEAQ (reference sequence). The CDR3 runs to 12 residues. Trimming pared 5 bases from V and 6 bases from J, leaving 11 bases between. In DNA form, the CDR3 reads TGTGCCAGCAGCCCTACTAGGCCCGAGCAGTACTTC. The encoded protein is CASSPTRPEQYF.

This clonotype has ten or more counts. The chain has TRBV7-9 and TRBJ1-6; D is ambiguous. The CDR3 totals 13 residues. The V gene's germline CDR1 is SEHNR and CDR2 FQNEAQ (reference sequence). The V end lost 5 bases, the J end lost 4 bases, and 6 bases lay between the germline ends. Written as DNA, the CDR3 is TGTGCCAGCAGCAATCAGTATAATTCACCCCTCCACTTT. Its protein is CASSNQYNSPLHF.

The chain combines TRBV4-3 with TRBJ2-7, with D possibly being TRBD1 (6 bases). CDR1 is LGHNA and CDR2 is YSLEER in the germline V gene. This CDR3 contains 15 residues. V was clipped by 1 base and J by 3 bases, with 13 bases between them. CDR3 amino acids: CASSQGAQGYYEQYF. The CDR3 DNA follows: TGCGCCAGCAGCCAAGGGGCACAGGGTTACTACGAGCAGTACTTC.

V is TRBV20-1 and J is TRBJ2-7, with 9 bases matching TRBD1. V was pared by 7 bases and J by 2 bases, with 6 bases of the junction left unmatched. From germline, CDR1 is DFQATT and CDR2 SNEGSKA (reference sequence). CDR3 length: 13 residues. In nucleotides, the CDR3 is TGCAGTGGACGGAACAGGGGGCCCTACGAGCAGTACTTC. Amino acid sequence: CSGRNRGPYEQYF.

This clonotype was detected only a few times. The gene calls are TRBV28 and TRBJ2-3; no clear D gene. Trimming removed 3 bases at V and 6 bases at J, with 16 bases between. This CDR3 comprises 15 residues. The germline CDR1 and CDR2 sequences are MDHEN and SYDVKM. The CDR3 loop is CASSFRPAGGDTQYF. The CDR3 DNA is TGTGCCAGCAGTTTTCGGCCTGCCGGTGGGGATACGCAGTATTTT.

V gene TRBV20-1 combines with J gene TRBJ1-1; TRBD1 might be the D (6 bases). V lost 0 bases and J lost 9, with 14 bases in between. Germline V gene lookup returns CDR1 DFQATT and CDR2 SNEGSKA (reference sequence). The CDR3 is made up of 13 amino acids. CDR3 DNA: TGCAGTGCTAGAGAGCAGGGGCCCGGCAAAGCTTTCTTT. Its translation is CSAREQGPGKAFF.

This clonotype was found a few times. The chain joins TRBV6-2 or TRBV6-3 to TRBJ1-5, with D uncertain. CDR3 length equals 18 residues. The V and J ends lost 4 bases and 3 bases respectively, with 22 bases between them. In germline, CDR1 is MNHEY, CDR2 SVGEGT. The CDR3 DNA is TGTGCCAGCAGTTTCTACTACGGTTGGACGGACGACAATCAGCCCCAGCATTTT. As protein: CASSFYYGWTDDNQPQHF.

V and J are TRBV5-5 and TRBJ2-5; D not certain. The germline V gene encodes CDR1 SGHKS and CDR2 YYEKEE (reference sequence). This CDR3 contains 12 residues. The germline V and J ends were trimmed by 0 bases and 4 bases, with 4 bases remaining between them. The CDR3 DNA reads TGTGCCAGCAGCTTGGGGGCAGAGACCCAGTACTTC. This codes for CASSLGAETQYF. Using reference TRBV5-5 and TRBJ2-5 for the parts outside the CDR3, the full variable domain is DAGVTQSPTHLIKTRGQQVTLRCSPISGHKSVSWYQQVLGQGPQFIFQYYEKEERGRGNFPDRFSARQFPNYSSELNVNALLLGDSALYLCASSLGAETQYFGPGTRLLVL.

The chain recombines TRBV5-1 with TRBJ2-7; TRBD2 matches at 9 bases. Germline loops: CDR1 SGHRS, CDR2 YFSETQ. V trimming: 0 bases; J trimming: 3 bases; junction bases outside the gene matches: 4. This CDR3 is built from 15 residues. This chain's CDR3 is CASSLALAGRYEQYF. The CDR3 DNA follows: TGCGCCAGCAGCTTGGCCCTAGCGGGACGCTACGAGCAGTACTTC.

The chain links TRBV5-1 to TRBJ2-2; D unresolved. V was pared by 1 base and J by 6 bases, with 7 bases between. The CDR3 is made up of 13 amino acids. Looked up from germline, CDR1 is SGHRS and CDR2 is YFSETQ. This CDR3 reads CASSLSFSGELFF. The CDR3 coding sequence is TGCGCCAGCAGCTTGAGTTTTTCCGGGGAGCTGTTTTTT.

V and J are TRBV10-3 and TRBJ2-3; D assignment may be TRBD1 or TRBD2 (5 bases each). Trimming pared 8 bases from V and 0 bases from J, leaving 15 bases between. CDR3 size: 15 residues. Germline V lookup: CDR1 ENHRY, CDR2 SYGVKD. CDR3 DNA: TGTGCCATCGCCCCCGGGGCGGGTAGCACAGATACGCAGTATTTT. Its translation: CAIAPGAGSTDTQYF.

This clonotype has a count of ten or more. The genes are TRBV12-3 or TRBV12-4 and TRBJ1-1; 8 bases fit TRBD1. The CDR3 contains 15 residues. V lost 5 bases to trimming and J lost 3 bases; unmatched junction nucleotides: 8. DNA of the CDR3: TGTGCCAGCAGTGTACTTACAGGGGGGGACACTGAAGCTTTCTTT. It translates to CASSVLTGGDTEAFF.